This note documents a single T cell receptor beta chain sequence. What it binds is unknown. The sample is drawn from a study of lymphopenia after photon versus proton radiotherapy. Findings and caveats of the study: Oligoclonal CD8+ Temra expansion after nadir drove photon patients' diversity drop. Better survival with proton therapy was suggested as possible, not demonstrated. Larger post-nadir TCR diversity loss correlated inversely with survival in deceased patients.

Between the trimmed V and J ends, which lost 0 bases and 2 bases, there was a span of 2 bases. Germline CDR1 reads LGHNA; CDR2 reads YNFKEQ. This CDR3 has 14 residues. The assay was immunoSEQ multiplex PCR, and TCRdb's table has in-frame clones only and misses some. The table has around 29,000 clones, 85% to 95% seen once. This receptor was taken from a woman between 45 and 65 years old with cholangiocarcinoma. The sample here was peripheral blood, taken from a patient treated with photon-based radiotherapy. The chain joins TRBV4-2 to TRBJ1-6, with D hard to call. CDR3 region: CASSQDTYNSPLHF. CDR3 sequence (DNA): TGTGCCAGCAGCCAAGATACCTATAATTCACCCCTCCACTTT.